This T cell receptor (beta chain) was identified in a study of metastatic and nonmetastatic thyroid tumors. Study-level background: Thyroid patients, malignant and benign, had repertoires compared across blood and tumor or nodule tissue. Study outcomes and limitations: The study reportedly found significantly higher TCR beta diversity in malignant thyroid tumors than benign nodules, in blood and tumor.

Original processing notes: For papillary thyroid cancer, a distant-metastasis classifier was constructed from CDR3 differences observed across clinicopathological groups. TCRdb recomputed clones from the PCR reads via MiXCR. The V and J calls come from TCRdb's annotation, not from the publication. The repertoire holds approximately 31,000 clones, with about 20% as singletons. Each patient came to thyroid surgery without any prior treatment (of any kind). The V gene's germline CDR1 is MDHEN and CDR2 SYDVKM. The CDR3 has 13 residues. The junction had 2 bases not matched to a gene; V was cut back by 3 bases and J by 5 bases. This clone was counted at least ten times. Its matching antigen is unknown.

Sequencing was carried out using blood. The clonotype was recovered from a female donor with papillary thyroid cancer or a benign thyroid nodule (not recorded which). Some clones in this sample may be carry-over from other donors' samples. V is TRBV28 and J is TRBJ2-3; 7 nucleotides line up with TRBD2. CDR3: CASSLGGRDTQYF. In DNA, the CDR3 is TGTGCCAGCAGTTTGGGGGGGAGAGATACGCAGTATTTT.